The rows below give T cell receptor beta chains drawn from one sample of a study of T cell repertoires in cytomegalovirus infection. In TCRdb, the reads were re-called with MiXCR into one record per CDR3 protein. There are some 450,000 distinct CDR3 sequences in the sample; about 33% occur only once, and approximately 14% lies in the top ten. The source material was PBMCs. The source is a human donor in good health (CMV status not recorded). Some clones in this sample may be carry-over from other donors' samples. The CDR3 runs from the conserved cysteine through the conserved F or W. The D gene is left open where the match is weak. Clone size is stated in some rows and not others, as once, few, many or a class when expanded.

clone size | D gene | J gene | V gene | CDR3 DNA | CDR3 protein
NA | NA | TRBJ1-4 | TRBV19 | TGTGCCAGTAGTAGGCCAGGGTCGGCTAATGAAAAACTGTTTTTT | CASSRPGSANEKLFF
NA | NA | TRBJ2-2 | TRBV27 | TGTGCCAGCAGTTTATGGGGCCAGAACACCGGGGAGCTGTTTTTT | CASSLWGQNTGELFF
few | NA | TRBJ2-1 | TRBV10-2 | TGCGCCAGCAGTGAAATTTCGCCCTTCAATGAGCAGTTCTTC | CASSEISPFNEQFF
many | TRBD2 | TRBJ2-7 | TRBV7-9 | TGTGCCAGCAGCTCGCCTCAGGGAGGGAGCTACGAGCAGTACTTC | CASSSPQGGSYEQYF
NA | TRBD1 | TRBJ1-4 | TRBV28 | TGTGCCAGCAGTACTTGGACAGGTGAAAAACTGTTTTTT | CASSTWTGEKLFF
NA | NA | TRBJ1-4 | TRBV20-1 | TGCAGTGCTAGCGGGCAGGGGACTAATGAAAAACTGTTTTTT | CSASGQGTNEKLFF
NA | NA | TRBJ2-2 | TRBV6-5 | TGTGCCAGCAGCCGGAGGGACCCCGGCGGGACCGGGGAGCTGTTTTTT | CASSRRDPGGTGELFF
few | TRBD2 | TRBJ2-7 | TRBV2 | TGTGCCAGCAGTGAAGGACTAGCGGGGGCCCTTGCATTGCGGTACTTC | CASSEGLAGALALRYF
many | NA | TRBJ1-6 | TRBV7-2 | TGTGCCAGCAGCCCCTCCGGGACTCTCTCCTATAATTCACCCCTCCACTTT | CASSPSGTLSYNSPLHF
NA | TRBD2 | TRBJ2-2 | TRBV19 | TGTGCCAGTAGTCTAGCGGGGGGGGACACCGGGGAGCTGTTTTTT | CASSLAGGDTGELFF
NA | NA | TRBJ1-1 | TRBV11-2 | TGTGCCAGCAGCCCCCGACACTTGAACACTGAAGCTTTCTTT | CASSPRHLNTEAFF
NA | NA | TRBJ1-2 | TRBV12-3/TRBV12-4 | TGTGCCAGCAGGCCGGGCCCTTGGGAAGTTGATGACTATGGCTACACCTTC | CASRPGPWEVDDYGYTF
few | TRBD1 | TRBJ1-2 | TRBV4-1 | TGCGCCAGCAGCCAAGCCGGGACAGCCTATGGCTACACCTTC | CASSQAGTAYGYTF
many | TRBD2 | TRBJ2-3 | TRBV7-8 | TGTGCCAGCGGAGGCGGGGGAGATACGCAGTATTTT | CASGGGGDTQYF
few | NA | TRBJ1-4 | TRBV6-1 | TGTGCCAGCAGTGAATCTGGGGTCCGGACTAATGAAAAACTGTTTTTT | CASSESGVRTNEKLFF
many | NA | TRBJ1-4 | TRBV20-1 | TGCAGTGCTAGTACGCAGTTCACCCACGGTGAAAAACTGTTTTTT | CSASTQFTHGEKLFF
NA | NA | TRBJ2-3 | TRBV19 | TGTGCCATTAGTATATCAGGGGCGGGCACAGATACGCAGTATTTT | CAISISGAGTDTQYF
few | NA | TRBJ1-2 | TRBV7-9 | TGTGCCAGCACCTCGCCCCGATATCGGGACTATGGCTACACCTTC | CASTSPRYRDYGYTF
few | NA | TRBJ1-2 | TRBV20-1 | TGCAGTGCTAGGGGACAAGATAACTATGGCTACACCTTC | CSARGQDNYGYTF
many | NA | TRBJ1-1 | TRBV5-6 | TGTGCCAGCAGCTTGTGGCCGAGAGACACTGAAGCTTTCTTT | CASSLWPRDTEAFF
NA | NA | TRBJ1-5 | TRBV20-1 | TGCAGTGCCCGTGCGGGGGATCAGCCCCAGCATTTT | CSARAGDQPQHF
many | NA | TRBJ2-1 | TRBV7-2 | TGTGCCAGCAGCTTTGGGCCTGTGGCTAACAATGAGCAGTTCTTC | CASSFGPVANNEQFF
few | NA | TRBJ1-1 | TRBV14 | TGTGCCAGCAGCCAGATCCCAGGCCTTGAAGCTTTCTTT | CASSQIPGLEAFF
NA | TRBD1 | TRBJ2-1 | TRBV24-1 | TGTGCCACCAGTGACCTGAGACAGGGGACCAAACAGTTCTTC | CATSDLRQGTKQFF
many | NA | TRBJ2-7 | TRBV7-9 | TGTGCCAGCAGCTTAGCGGTTTTCCCTGACTACGAGCAGTACTTC | CASSLAVFPDYEQYF
NA | NA | TRBJ2-1 | TRBV2 | TGTGCCAGCAGTGAATACCGGGACAATGAGCAGTTCTTC | CASSEYRDNEQFF
NA | TRBD1 | TRBJ1-2 | TRBV12-3/TRBV12-4 | TGTGCCAGCAGAAAAGGACAGGGGACGATACATGGCTACACCTTC | CASRKGQGTIHGYTF
NA | TRBD2 | TRBJ2-1 | TRBV27 | TGTGCCAGCAGTACCCCTAGCGGTTTCTACAATGAGCAGTTCTTC | CASSTPSGFYNEQFF
NA | NA | TRBJ1-1 | TRBV2 | TGTGCCAGCAGATGGGGCAGCTCCGGGGATACTGAAGCTTTCTTT | CASRWGSSGDTEAFF
many | TRBD2 | TRBJ2-1 | TRBV7-2 | TGTGCCAGCAGCGTGACTAGCGGGGGGAAGGGTGAGCAGTTCTTC | CASSVTSGGKGEQFF
few | NA | TRBJ2-5 | TRBV2 | TGTGCCAGCAGTGAAAGACTAGAGAAAGAGACCCAGTACTTC | CASSERLEKETQYF
NA | NA | TRBJ1-6 | TRBV2 | TGTGCCAGCAGGGAGCTCAGGTACTCCTATAATTCACCCCTCCACTTT | CASRELRYSYNSPLHF
few | NA | TRBJ1-1 | TRBV19 | TGTGCCAGTACCCCCCAGGGGATGGGCCTGAACACTGAAGCTTTCTTT | CASTPQGMGLNTEAFF
NA | TRBD1 | TRBJ1-6 | TRBV20-1 | TGCAGTGCTAGAGGTTGGGGGGTTGACAGGGATCGCTCACCCCTCCACTTT | CSARGWGVDRDRSPLHF
many | NA | TRBJ1-1 | TRBV7-2 | TGTGCCAGCACCCCAGGGTGGGCCACTGAAGCTTTCTTT | CASTPGWATEAFF
NA | NA | TRBJ2-7 | TRBV6-4 | TGTGCCAGCAGCGACCGGAGGGATCCTACGGGGCAGTACTTC | CASSDRRDPTGQYF
NA | NA | TRBJ1-5 | TRBV7-3 | TGTGCCAGCAGACCAGACAGTCCCAATCAGCCCCAGCCTTTT | CASRPDSPNQPQPF
few | NA | TRBJ2-7 | TRBV4-2 | TGTGCCAGCAGCCAAGATAGGGGAGCGGGGACACAGCTCTCCTACGAGCAGTACTTC | CASSQDRGAGTQLSYEQYF
NA | NA | TRBJ2-2 | TRBV7-3 | TGTGCCAGCAGCGACGGCACCGGGGAGCTGTTTTTT | CASSDGTGELFF
many | NA | TRBJ1-2 | TRBV12-3/TRBV12-4 | TGTGCCAGCGGAAGGGTCTATGGCTACACCTTC | CASGRVYGYTF
NA | NA | TRBJ1-1 | TRBV4-3 | TGCGCCAGCAGCCAAGGAGGTGTGGGTACTAACACTGAAGCTTTCTTT | CASSQGGVGTNTEAFF
NA | TRBD2 | TRBJ2-1 | TRBV12-3/TRBV12-4 | TGTGCCAGCACCTGGGATGGGCGGGGGGGCCTCAATGAGCAGTTCTTC | CASTWDGRGGLNEQFF
few | NA | TRBJ1-1 | TRBV7-4 | TGTGCCAGCAGCTTCCCTTGGACCCCGGCTATGAACACTGAAGCTTTCTTT | CASSFPWTPAMNTEAFF
few | NA | TRBJ1-6 | TRBV6-6 | TGTGCCGGCGGGGGTTGGGGGGCGGATTCACCCCTCCACTTT | CAGGGWGADSPLHF
NA | NA | TRBJ1-2 | TRBV29-1 | TGCAGCGTTGGGGGACAAGGTGATGGCTACACCTTC | CSVGGQGDGYTF
few | NA | TRBJ1-5 | TRBV6-2/TRBV6-3 | TGTGCCAGCAGTTACGACCCTTCCACAGGGCATAGCAATCAGCCCCAGCATTTT | CASSYDPSTGHSNQPQHF
NA | NA | TRBJ2-3 | TRBV7-2 | TGTGCCAGCAGCTTTGTGGAGAGAGATACGCAGTATTTT | CASSFVERDTQYF
many | TRBD1 | TRBJ1-5 | TRBV7-9 | TGTGCCAGCAGCACTTATCCTCGGGACAGGGGGGCGTCGAGCAATCAGCCCCAGCATTTT | CASSTYPRDRGASSNQPQHF
NA | NA | TRBJ2-5 | TRBV3-1 | TGTGCCAGCAGCCAGGTCCGGGACAACCTCCAACAAGAGACCCAGTACTTC | CASSQVRDNLQQETQYF
NA | TRBD1 | TRBJ2-7 | TRBV5-1 | TGCGCCAGCAGCCTCGGGACAGTCCCCTCCTACGAGCAGTACTTC | CASSLGTVPSYEQYF
few | NA | TRBJ2-1 | TRBV5-4 | TGTGCCAGCAGCTCAGGGGAGGGGACCTACAATGAGCAGTTCTTC | CASSSGEGTYNEQFF
NA | TRBD2 | TRBJ2-5 | TRBV7-8 | TGTGCCAGCAGCTTAGGTGGTGGCGGGGGACAAGAGACCCAGTACTTC | CASSLGGGGGQETQYF
few | NA | TRBJ2-7 | TRBV5-1 | TGCGCCAGCAGCTTGTCCCGTGGGGGCAGGCTTACCTACGAGCAGTACTTC | CASSLSRGGRLTYEQYF
many | NA | TRBJ2-7 | TRBV6-6 | TGTGCCAGCAGTTACTCGGAGACAGCCTACGAGCAGTACTTC | CASSYSETAYEQYF